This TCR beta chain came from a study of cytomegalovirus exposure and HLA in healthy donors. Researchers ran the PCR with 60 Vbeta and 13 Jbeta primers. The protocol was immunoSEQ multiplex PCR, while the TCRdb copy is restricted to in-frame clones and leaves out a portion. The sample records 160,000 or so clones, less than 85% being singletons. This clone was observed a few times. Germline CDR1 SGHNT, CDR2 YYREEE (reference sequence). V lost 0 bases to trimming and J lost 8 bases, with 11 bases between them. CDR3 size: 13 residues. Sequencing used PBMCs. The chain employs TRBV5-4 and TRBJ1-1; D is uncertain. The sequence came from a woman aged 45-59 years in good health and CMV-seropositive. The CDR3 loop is CASSLVGSTEAFF. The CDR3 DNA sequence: TGTGCCAGCAGCTTGGTAGGATCGACAGAAGCTTTCTTT.